These T cell receptor beta chains were read from a single sample in a study of cytomegalovirus exposure and HLA in healthy donors. Repertoires were generated with immunoSEQ multiplex PCR, while TCRdb's copy carries only in-frame clones and drops some. This sample has some 90,000 clones; about 66% occur once, and the top ten carry about 6%. The sequenced material came from PBMCs. The receptors stem from a boy younger than 18 in good health and CMV-seropositive. Each CDR3 is given with its conserved first and last residue.

J: TRBJ2-7
V: TRBV12-5
CDR3: CASGLGTSGSYEQYF

J: TRBJ1-1
V: TRBV27
CDR3: CASSFGGLNTEAFF

J: TRBJ1-1
V: TRBV18
CDR3: CASSAEQGFEAFF

J: TRBJ1-4
V: TRBV4-3
CDR3: CASSQVREKLFF

J: TRBJ1-5
V: TRBV28
CDR3: CASSTQGGDNQPQHF

J: TRBJ1-1
V: TRBV30
CDR3: CAWSVSGPCEAFF

J: TRBJ2-7
V: TRBV13
CDR3: CASSILAGPYEQYF

J: TRBJ2-7
V: TRBV6-5
CDR3: CASSYSNGGSYEQYF

J: TRBJ1-1
V: TRBV5-6
CDR3: CASSWGGNTEAFF

J: TRBJ2-2
V: TRBV14
CDR3: CASSQRLVPIAGELFF

J: TRBJ2-2
V: TRBV6-6
CDR3: CASNPTGTNTGELFF

J: TRBJ2-7
V: TRBV7-2
CDR3: CASSSSGSSYEQYF

J: TRBJ2-2
V: TRBV27
CDR3: CASSSDSGVVPGELFF

J: TRBJ1-6
V: TRBV4-1
CDR3: CASSLYTGDYSPLHF

J: TRBJ1-1
V: TRBV5-4
CDR3: CASSHEDRGNTEAFF

J: TRBJ2-1
V: TRBV2
CDR3: CASSVKAGAYNEQFF

J: TRBJ1-1
V: TRBV27
CDR3: CASSPSGVWGAFF

J: TRBJ2-1
V: TRBV30
CDR3: CAWSVGGGYNEQFF

J: TRBJ2-7
V: TRBV6-1
CDR3: CASSEPLLGQSRTWYF

J: TRBJ2-5
V: TRBV19
CDR3: CASSMSDRARETQYF

J: TRBJ2-2
V: TRBV2
CDR3: CASSRDRDNTGELFF

J: TRBJ1-1
V: TRBV27
CDR3: CASSLQGAYTEAFF

J: TRBJ2-7
V: TRBV20-1
CDR3: CPERQGYEQYF

J: TRBJ1-1
V: TRBV5-6
CDR3: CASSFEMNTEAFF

J: TRBJ1-1
V: TRBV7-3
CDR3: CASSLSGLNEAFF

J: TRBJ1-1
V: TRBV18
CDR3: CASSKEDRVVGGTEAFF

J: TRBJ1-5
V: TRBV5-8
CDR3: CASSPGPGQGLDRSQNF

J: TRBJ1-1
V: TRBV2
CDR3: CASSLDQGTEAFF

J: TRBJ1-1
V: TRBV9
CDR3: CASSAEVVGMNTEAFF

J: TRBJ2-1
V: TRBV5-1
CDR3: CASSRDGNYNEQFF

J: TRBJ2-1
V: TRBV5-6
CDR3: CASSLSPATRNEQFF

J: TRBJ1-4
V: TRBV18
CDR3: CASSRSLNEKLFF

J: TRBJ1-2
V: TRBV5-1
CDR3: CASSEQDSLLYGYTF

J: TRBJ1-2
V: TRBV2
CDR3: CASSEARQGAHGYTF

J: TRBJ2-5
V: TRBV14
CDR3: CASSQELAQETQYF

J: TRBJ2-1
V: TRBV2
CDR3: CASRGGGAYNEQFF

J: TRBJ2-1
V: TRBV19
CDR3: CASSAGLAGLYNEQFF

J: TRBJ2-5
V: TRBV10-2
CDR3: CASSSGTGAQYF

J: TRBJ2-3
V: TRBV11-1
CDR3: CASRRSGGRDTDTQYF

J: TRBJ1-2
V: TRBV15
CDR3: CATSREDRPTNYGYTF